The present TCR beta chain was sequenced within a study of tumor-infiltrating lymphocytes in localized non-small cell lung cancer. Looking at the study overall: Tumor tissue and non-adjacent uninvolved lung came from each patient.

The CDR3 covers 12 residues. CDR1 SQVTM and CDR2 ANQGSEA come from the germline V gene. With 5 bases removed from V and 4 bases from J, the gap between germline ends came to 6 bases. Study-wide results and limits: Each assay used a separate piece of the same tissue.

Only one count was recorded for this clone. Antigen unknown. Clones were read by immunoSEQ multiplex PCR, and TCRdb kept only the in-frame ones, dropping some. Of roughly 9,200 clones listed, over 75% are singletons. The chain joins TRBV29-1 to TRBJ2-6; no definite D call. The receptor was isolated from a human donor with non-small cell lung cancer. Sample: uninvolved lung tissue not adjacent to the tumor. DNA of the CDR3: TGCAGCGTTCAACAGGGGGCCAACGTCCTGACTTTC. It codes for CSVQQGANVLTF.